This TCR beta chain was recovered during a study of cytomegalovirus exposure and HLA in healthy donors. General observations from the study: Prior analysis indicated that the majority of TCR beta V segments exhibited productivity approximately 90% or approximately 30% of the time. A later analysis, which compared TCR beta chains of equal frequency, found the HLA-associated ones more clonally expanded. Reported results showed that the classifier diagnosed cytomegalovirus status with high specificity and sensitivity.

PCR involved 60 Vbeta and 13 Jbeta primers. The repertoire was sequenced with immunoSEQ multiplex PCR; TCRdb's copy has only in-frame clones and lacks some. The sample includes roughly 200,000 clones, roughly 86% seen only once; the top ten take roughly 3.1%. A note on this clone: Its antigen is not known.

It was healthy bone marrow donors who served as donors. V lost 3 bases and J 6 bases, leaving 9 bases between the germline ends. This CDR3 spans 14 amino acids. Germline V CDR1 and CDR2: MGHRA, YSYEKL. The sample comprised PBMCs. The chain employs TRBV4-1 and TRBJ1-6; D uncertain. The sequence derives from a man aged 35-49 years in good health and CMV-seropositive. DNA of the CDR3: TGCGCCAGCAGCCAGGGCGCCGCTAATTCACCCCTCCACTTT. Translating gives CASSQGAANSPLHF.